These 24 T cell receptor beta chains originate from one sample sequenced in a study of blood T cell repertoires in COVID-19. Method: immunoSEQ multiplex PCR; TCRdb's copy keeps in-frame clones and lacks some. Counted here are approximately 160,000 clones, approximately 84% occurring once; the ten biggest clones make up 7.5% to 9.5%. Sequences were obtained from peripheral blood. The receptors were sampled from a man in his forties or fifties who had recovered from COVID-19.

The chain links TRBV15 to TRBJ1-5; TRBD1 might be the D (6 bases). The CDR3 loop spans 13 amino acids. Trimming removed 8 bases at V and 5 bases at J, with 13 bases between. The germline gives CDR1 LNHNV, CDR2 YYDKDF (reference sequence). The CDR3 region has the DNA TGTGCCACCGGTCGCAGGGGCGATCAGCCCCAGCATTTT. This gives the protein CATGRRGDQPQHF. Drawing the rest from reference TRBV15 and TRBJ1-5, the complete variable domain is DAMVIQNPRYQVTQFGKPVTLSCSQTLNHNVMYWYQQKSSQAPKLLFHYYDKDFNNEADTPDNFQSRRPNTSFCFLDIRSPGLGDTAMYLCATGRRGDQPQHFGDGTRLSIL.

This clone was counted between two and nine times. CDR3 in DNA: TGTGCCAGCAGCCTCGGGACAGGGATGAACACTGAAGCTTTCTTT. It translates to CASSLGTGMNTEAFF. The rearrangement uses TRBV3-1 (or the pseudogene TRBV3-2) and TRBJ1-1, with 9 nucleotides matching TRBD1. Germline CDR1 LGHDT, CDR2 YNNKEL (reference sequence). The CDR3 sequence is 15 residues long. Trimming at V came to 4 bases and at J to 0 bases, leaving 3 bases not matched to a gene.

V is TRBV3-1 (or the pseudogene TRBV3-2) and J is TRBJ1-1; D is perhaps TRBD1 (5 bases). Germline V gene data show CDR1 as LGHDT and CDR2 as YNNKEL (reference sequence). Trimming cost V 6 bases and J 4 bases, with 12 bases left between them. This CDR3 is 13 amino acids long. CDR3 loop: CASRTGGSTEAFF. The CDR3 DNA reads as TGTGCCAGCAGGACCGGGGGGTCCACTGAAGCTTTCTTT.

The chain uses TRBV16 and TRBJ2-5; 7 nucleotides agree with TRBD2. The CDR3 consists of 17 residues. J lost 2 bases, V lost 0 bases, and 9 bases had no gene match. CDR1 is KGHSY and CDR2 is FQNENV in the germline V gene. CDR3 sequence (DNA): TGTGCCAGCAGCCAATCGTACCTCCCTAGCGGACAAGAGACCCAGTACTTC. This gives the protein CASSQSYLPSGQETQYF.

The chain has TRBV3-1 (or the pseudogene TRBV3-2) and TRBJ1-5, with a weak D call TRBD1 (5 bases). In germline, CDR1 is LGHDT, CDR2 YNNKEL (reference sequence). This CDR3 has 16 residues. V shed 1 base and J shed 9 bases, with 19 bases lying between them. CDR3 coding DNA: TGTGCCAGCAGCCAAGGATATAGCGGGGGGGTCTCGCCCCAGCATTTT. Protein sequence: CASSQGYSGGVSPQHF.

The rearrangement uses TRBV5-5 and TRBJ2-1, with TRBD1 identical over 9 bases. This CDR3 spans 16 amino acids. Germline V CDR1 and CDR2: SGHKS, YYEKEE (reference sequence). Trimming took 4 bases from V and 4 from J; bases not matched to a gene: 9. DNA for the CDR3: TGTGCCAGCAGCAAAGGACAGGGGACCGTTTACAATGAGCAGTTCTTC. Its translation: CASSKGQGTVYNEQFF.

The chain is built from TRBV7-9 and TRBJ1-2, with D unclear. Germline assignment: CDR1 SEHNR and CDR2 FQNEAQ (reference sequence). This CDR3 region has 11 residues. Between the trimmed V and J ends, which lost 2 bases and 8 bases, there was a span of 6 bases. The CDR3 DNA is TGTGCCAGCAGCTTAAGAGCGGGCTACACCTTC. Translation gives CASSLRAGYTF.

The CDR3 nucleotides read TGTGCCAGCAGTGTGGAAAAGGGGCCCTCCTACGAGCAGTACTTC. Amino acid sequence: CASSVEKGPSYEQYF. The chain is built from TRBV2 and TRBJ2-7; D is possibly TRBD1 (5 bases). The CDR3 covers 15 residues. Germline V CDR1 and CDR2: SNHLY, FYNNEI. V was shortened by 4 bases and J by 0 bases, with 13 bases between the two germline ends.

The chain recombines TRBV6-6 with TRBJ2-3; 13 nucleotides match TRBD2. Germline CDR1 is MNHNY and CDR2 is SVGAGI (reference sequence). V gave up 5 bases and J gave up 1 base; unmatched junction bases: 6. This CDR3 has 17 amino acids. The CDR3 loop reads CASSRLAGGDRTDTQYF. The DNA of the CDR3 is TGTGCCAGCAGTCGACTAGCGGGAGGAGATCGCACAGATACGCAGTATTTT.

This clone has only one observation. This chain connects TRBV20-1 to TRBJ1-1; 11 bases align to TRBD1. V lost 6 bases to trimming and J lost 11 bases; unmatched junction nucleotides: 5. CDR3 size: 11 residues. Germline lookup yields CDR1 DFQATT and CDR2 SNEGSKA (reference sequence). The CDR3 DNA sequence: TGCAGTGCCAGGGACAGGGGGGCCGCTTTCTTT. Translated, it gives CSARDRGAAFF.

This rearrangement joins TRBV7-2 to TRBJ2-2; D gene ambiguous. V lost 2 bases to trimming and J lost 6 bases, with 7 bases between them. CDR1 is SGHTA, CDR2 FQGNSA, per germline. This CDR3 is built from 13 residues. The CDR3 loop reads CASSLFPSGELFF. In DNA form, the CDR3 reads TGTGCCAGCAGCTTATTCCCGTCCGGGGAGCTGTTTTTT.

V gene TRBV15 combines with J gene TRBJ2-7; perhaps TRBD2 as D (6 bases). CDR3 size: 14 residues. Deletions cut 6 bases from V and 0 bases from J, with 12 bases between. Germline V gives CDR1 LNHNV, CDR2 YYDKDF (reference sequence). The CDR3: CATREGKSSYEQYF. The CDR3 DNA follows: TGTGCCACCAGGGAGGGAAAGAGCTCCTACGAGCAGTACTTC.

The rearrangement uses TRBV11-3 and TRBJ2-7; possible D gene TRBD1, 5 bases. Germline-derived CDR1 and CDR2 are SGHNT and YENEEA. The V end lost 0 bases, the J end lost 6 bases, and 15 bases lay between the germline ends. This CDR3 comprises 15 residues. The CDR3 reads CASSLDGRDPSEQYF. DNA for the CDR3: TGTGCCAGCAGCTTAGATGGCAGGGATCCGAGCGAGCAGTACTTC.

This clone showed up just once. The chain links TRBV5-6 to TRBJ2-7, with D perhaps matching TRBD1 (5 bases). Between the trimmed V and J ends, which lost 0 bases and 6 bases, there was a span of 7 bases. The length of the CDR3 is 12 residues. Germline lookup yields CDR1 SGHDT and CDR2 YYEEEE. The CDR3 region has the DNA TGTGCCAGCAGCTTGGTGGACATCGAGCAGTACTTC. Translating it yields CASSLVDIEQYF. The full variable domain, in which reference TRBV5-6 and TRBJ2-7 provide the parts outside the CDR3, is DAGVTQSPTHLIKTRGQQVTLRCSPKSGHDTVSWYQQALGQGPQFIFQYYEEEERQRGNFPDRFSGHQFPNYSSELNVNALLLGDSALYLCASSLVDIEQYFGPGTRLTVT.

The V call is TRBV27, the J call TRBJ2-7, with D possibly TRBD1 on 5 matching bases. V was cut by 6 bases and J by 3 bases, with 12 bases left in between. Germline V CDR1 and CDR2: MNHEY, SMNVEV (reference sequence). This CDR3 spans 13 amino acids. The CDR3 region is CASRPPGRYEQYF. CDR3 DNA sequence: TGTGCCAGCAGACCGCCAGGGCGCTACGAGCAGTACTTC.

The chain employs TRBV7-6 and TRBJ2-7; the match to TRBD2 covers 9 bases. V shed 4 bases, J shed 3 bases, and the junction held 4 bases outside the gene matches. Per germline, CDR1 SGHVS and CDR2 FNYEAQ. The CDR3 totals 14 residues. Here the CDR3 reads CASSSIAGDYEQYF. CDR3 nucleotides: TGTGCCAGCAGCTCAATAGCGGGGGACTACGAGCAGTACTTC.

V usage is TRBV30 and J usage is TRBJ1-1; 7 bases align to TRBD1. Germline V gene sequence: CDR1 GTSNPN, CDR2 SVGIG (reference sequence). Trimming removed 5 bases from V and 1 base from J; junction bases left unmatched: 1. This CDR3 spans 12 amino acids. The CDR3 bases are TGTGCCTGGGGGACAGCGAACACTGAAGCTTTCTTT. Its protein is CAWGTANTEAFF.

The CDR3 DNA follows: TGTGCCACCAGTGCCCCGGAGGGTCGGGGTTATTACAATGAGCAGTTCTTC. Amino acids: CATSAPEGRGYYNEQFF. The chain is built from TRBV24-1 and TRBJ2-1; a possible D gene is TRBD2 (6 bases). CDR3 length: 17 residues. Trimming shortened V by 5 bases and J by 4 bases, and 20 bases separated the two germline ends. CDR1 KGHDR and CDR2 SFDVKD come from the germline V gene.

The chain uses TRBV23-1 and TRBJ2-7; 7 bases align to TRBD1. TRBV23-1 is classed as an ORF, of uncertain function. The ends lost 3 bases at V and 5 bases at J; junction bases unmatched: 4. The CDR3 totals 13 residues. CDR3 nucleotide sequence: TGCGCCAGCAGTCACTGTACAGGGGACGAGCAGTACTTC. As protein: CASSHCTGDEQYF.

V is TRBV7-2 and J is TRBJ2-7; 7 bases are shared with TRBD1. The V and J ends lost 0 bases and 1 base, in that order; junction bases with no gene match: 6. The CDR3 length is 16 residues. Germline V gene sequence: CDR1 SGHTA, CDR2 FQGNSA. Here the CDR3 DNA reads TGTGCCAGCAGCTTAGCCTCGGGGACAGCATCCTACGAGCAGTACTTC. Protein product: CASSLASGTASYEQYF.

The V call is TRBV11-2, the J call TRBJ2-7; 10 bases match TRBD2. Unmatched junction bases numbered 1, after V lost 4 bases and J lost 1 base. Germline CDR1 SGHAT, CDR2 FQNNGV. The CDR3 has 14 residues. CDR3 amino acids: CASSSAGGSYEQYF. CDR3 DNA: TGTGCCAGCAGCTCAGCGGGGGGGTCCTACGAGCAGTACTTC.

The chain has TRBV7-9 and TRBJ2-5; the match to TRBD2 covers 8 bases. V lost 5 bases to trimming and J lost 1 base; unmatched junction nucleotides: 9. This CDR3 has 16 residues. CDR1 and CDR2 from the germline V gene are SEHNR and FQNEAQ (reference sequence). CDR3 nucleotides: TGTGCCAGCAGCACCTACCCCGCGGGAGGCCAAGAGACCCAGTACTTC. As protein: CASSTYPAGGQETQYF.

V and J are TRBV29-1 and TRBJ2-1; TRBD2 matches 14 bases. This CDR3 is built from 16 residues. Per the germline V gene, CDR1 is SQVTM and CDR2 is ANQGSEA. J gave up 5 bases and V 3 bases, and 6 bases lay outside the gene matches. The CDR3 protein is CSVDGTSGRLDNEQFF. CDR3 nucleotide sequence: TGCAGCGTTGATGGGACTAGCGGGAGATTGGACAATGAGCAGTTCTTC.

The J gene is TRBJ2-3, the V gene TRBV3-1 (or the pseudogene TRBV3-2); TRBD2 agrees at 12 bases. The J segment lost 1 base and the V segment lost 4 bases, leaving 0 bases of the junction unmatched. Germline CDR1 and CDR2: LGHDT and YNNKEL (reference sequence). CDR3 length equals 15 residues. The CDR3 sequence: CASSRLAGGTDTQYF. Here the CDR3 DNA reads TGTGCCAGCAGCCGACTAGCGGGGGGCACAGATACGCAGTATTTT.